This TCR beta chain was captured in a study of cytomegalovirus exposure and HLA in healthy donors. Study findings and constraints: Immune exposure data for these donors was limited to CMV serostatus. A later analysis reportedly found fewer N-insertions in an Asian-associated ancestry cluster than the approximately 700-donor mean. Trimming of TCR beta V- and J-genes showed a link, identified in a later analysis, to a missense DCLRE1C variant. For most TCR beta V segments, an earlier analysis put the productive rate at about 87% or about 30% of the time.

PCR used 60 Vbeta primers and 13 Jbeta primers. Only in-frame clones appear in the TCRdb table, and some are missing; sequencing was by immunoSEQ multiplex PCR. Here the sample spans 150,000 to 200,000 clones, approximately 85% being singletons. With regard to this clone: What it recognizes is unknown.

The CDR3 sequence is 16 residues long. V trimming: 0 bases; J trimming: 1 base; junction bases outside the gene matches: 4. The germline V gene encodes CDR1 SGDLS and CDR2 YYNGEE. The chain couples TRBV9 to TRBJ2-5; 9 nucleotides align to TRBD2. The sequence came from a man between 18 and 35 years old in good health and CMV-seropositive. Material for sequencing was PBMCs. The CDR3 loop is CASSVVASGTQETQYF. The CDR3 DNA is TGTGCCAGCAGCGTAGTGGCTAGCGGGACCCAAGAGACCCAGTACTTC.